A single sample is the source of the 24 T cell receptor beta chains below, sequenced in a study of glioma-infiltrating T cells after dendritic cell vaccination. Data came from immunoSEQ multiplex PCR; TCRdb stores just in-frame clones and leaves some out. This table holds tens of thousands of clones, around 86% found once. Time point: after dendritic cell vaccination, including at tumor progression/relapse. Sequenced material: blood, taken after dendritic cell vaccination. The receptors were gathered from a human donor with glioblastoma.

This sequence joins TRBV27 and TRBJ2-7, with a tentative D call TRBD2 (5 bases). Germline CDR1 and CDR2: MNHEY and SMNVEV (reference sequence). The CDR3 runs 13 residues. Trimming removed 3 bases from V and 6 bases from J, with 12 bases in between. CDR3 nucleotide sequence: TGTGCCAGCAGTTTTAGCGTCCCCGGCGAGCAGTACTTC. Its protein is CASSFSVPGEQYF.

The chain recombines TRBV7-6 with TRBJ2-7; the match to TRBD2 covers 10 bases. This CDR3 is built from 15 residues. V lost 0 bases and J lost 7; bases outside the gene matches: 6. The germline V gene has CDR1 SGHVS and CDR2 FNYEAQ. Here the CDR3 reads CASSLAASGSGEQYF. The CDR3 DNA sequence: TGTGCCAGCAGCTTAGCGGCTAGCGGGAGCGGGGAGCAGTACTTC.

Written as DNA, the CDR3 is TGTGCCAGCAGCGGGAGGCAGATAAACAATGAGCAGTTCTTC. It specifies CASSGRQINNEQFF. The chain links TRBV5-4 to TRBJ2-1; D might be TRBD2 (6 bases). CDR3 length: 14 amino acids. The V gene's germline CDR1 is SGHNT and CDR2 YYREEE (reference sequence). V was cut by 4 bases and J by 5 bases, with 13 bases left in between.

This clone was observed once. This chain connects TRBV12-5 to TRBJ1-5; weak D call: TRBD1 (6 bases). V was trimmed by 4 bases and J by 1 base, leaving 11 bases between them. This CDR3 is 15 amino acids long. Germline V gene sequence: CDR1 LGHNT, CDR2 FRNRAP. The CDR3 bases are TGTGCTAGTGGTTCAACAACAGGGAGCAATCAGCCCCAGCATTTT. Translated, it gives CASGSTTGSNQPQHF.

V usage is TRBV12-5 and J usage is TRBJ2-3; 10 positions agree with TRBD2. V shed 2 bases and J 5 bases; nucleotides not matched to a gene: 10. This CDR3 has 17 amino acids. The germline CDR1 and CDR2 sequences are LGHNT and FRNRAP. CDR3 DNA: TGTGCTAGTGGTTTGCCCTCAGCGGGAGGGCTTGGAGATACGCAGTATTTT. Amino acids: CASGLPSAGGLGDTQYF. The entire variable domain, with the rest obtained from reference TRBV12-5 and TRBJ2-3, is as follows: DARVTQTPRHKVTEMGQEVTMRCQPILGHNTVFWYRQTMMQGLELLAYFRNRAPLDDSGMPKDRFSAEMPDATLATLKIQPSEPRDSAVYFCASGLPSAGGLGDTQYFGPGTRLTVL.

V is TRBV6-5 and J is TRBJ2-1, with a possible D match to TRBD2 (6 bases). Germline loops: CDR1 MNHEY, CDR2 SVGAGI. The CDR3 is 13 amino acids. V lost 5 bases, J lost 9 bases, and 14 bases lay in between. CDR3 protein: CASSQGSSAEQFF. The CDR3 DNA follows: TGTGCCAGCAGTCAAGGGTCTAGCGCTGAGCAGTTCTTC.

This sequence joins TRBV28 and TRBJ1-1; D unresolved. Between the trimmed V and J ends, which lost 8 bases and 5 bases, there was a span of 15 bases. This CDR3 region has 13 residues. The germline V gene encodes CDR1 MDHEN and CDR2 SYDVKM. This chain's CDR3 is CASLTSGQTEAFF. Here the CDR3 DNA reads TGTGCCAGCCTGACAAGCGGGCAGACTGAAGCTTTCTTT.

CDR3 loop: CASSLFPAGGAAYEQYF. CDR3 bases: TGTGCCAGCAGCTTATTTCCAGCGGGGGGCGCCGCCTACGAGCAGTACTTC. The J gene is TRBJ2-7, the V gene TRBV7-2, with 9 bases identical to TRBD2. The CDR3 is made up of 17 amino acids. Trimming removed 2 bases from V and 2 bases from J; junction bases left unmatched: 10. Germline V lookup: CDR1 SGHTA, CDR2 FQGNSA.

V usage is TRBV5-4 and J usage is TRBJ2-7, with 8 bases that match TRBD1. The CDR3 is made up of 15 amino acids. Trimming took 1 base from V and 6 from J; bases not matched to a gene: 9. Germline V lookup: CDR1 SGHNT, CDR2 YYREEE (reference sequence). CDR3 residues: CASSLIGQGLLEQYF. In nucleotides, the CDR3 is TGTGCCAGCAGCTTGATAGGACAGGGCCTCCTCGAGCAGTACTTC. Full variable domain (rest looked up from reference TRBV5-4 and TRBJ2-7): ETGVTQSPTHLIKTRGQQVTLRCSSQSGHNTVSWYQQALGQGPQFIFQYYREEENGRGNFPPRFSGLQFPNYSSELNVNALELDDSALYLCASSLIGQGLLEQYFGPGTRLTVT.

V and J are TRBV5-1 and TRBJ2-3; the D gene is possibly TRBD1 (5 bases). Germline V gene data show CDR1 as SGHRS and CDR2 as YFSETQ. V was clipped by 0 bases and J by 0 bases, with 5 bases between them. The CDR3 covers 14 residues. CDR3 region: CASSLGQSTDTQYF. DNA for the CDR3: TGCGCCAGCAGCTTGGGACAGAGCACAGATACGCAGTATTTT.

The J gene is TRBJ2-3, the V gene TRBV5-1; a weak D match, TRBD2 (6 bases). The CDR3 has 16 residues. Trimming pared 4 bases from V and 2 bases from J, leaving 17 bases between. CDR1 and CDR2 (germline): SGHRS, YFSETQ. The CDR3 bases are TGCGCCAGCAGCGCTGGAGGGCTGGCAAACACAGATACGCAGTATTTT. It translates to CASSAGGLANTDTQYF.

This clone was counted a few times. The chain recombines TRBV5-4 with TRBJ2-5, with 11 bases identical to TRBD1. Germline V gene lookup returns CDR1 SGHNT and CDR2 YYREEE (reference sequence). With 4 bases clipped from V and 5 bases from J, the junction kept 10 bases outside the gene matches. This CDR3 has 16 residues. In DNA form, the CDR3 reads TGTGCCAGCAGCGCGCCGGGACAGGGGGAACAGGAGACCCAGTACTTC. Amino acids: CASSAPGQGEQETQYF.

The chain couples TRBV18 to TRBJ1-5; D not resolved. The CDR3 is 16 residues long. The V and J ends lost 2 bases and 2 bases respectively, with 13 bases between them. The germline CDR1 and CDR2 sequences are KGHSH and LQKENI. CDR3 coding DNA: TGTGCCAGCTCACCATCGCGCAATCCGGGCAATCAGCCCCAGCATTTT. The encoded protein is CASSPSRNPGNQPQHF.

The chain employs TRBV6-5 and TRBJ1-2, with TRBD1 identical over 8 bases. The junction had 4 bases not matched to a gene; V was cut back by 0 bases and J by 4 bases. The CDR3 spans 15 residues. Germline V gives CDR1 MNHEY, CDR2 SVGAGI. The CDR3 region is CASSYSGTGPYGYTF. The CDR3 DNA follows: TGTGCCAGCAGTTACTCGGGGACAGGACCCTATGGCTACACCTTC.

This clone occurred once. The CDR3 spells CASSVGLDPTRYEQYF. The CDR3 DNA reads TGTGCCAGCAGCGTAGGGCTAGATCCGACGCGCTACGAGCAGTACTTC. The chain carries TRBV9 and TRBJ2-7; no clear D. Germline lookup yields CDR1 SGDLS and CDR2 YYNGEE. The CDR3 has 16 residues. V was trimmed by 0 bases and J by 3 bases, leaving 16 bases between them.

This rearrangement joins TRBV7-9 to TRBJ1-1, with 9 bases matching TRBD1. The germline V gene encodes CDR1 SEHNR and CDR2 FQNEAQ (reference sequence). V shed 4 bases and J 1 base; nucleotides not matched to a gene: 7. The length of the CDR3 is 16 residues. Here the CDR3 DNA reads TGTGCCAGCAGCTCGCAGGCGGGACAGGGGAACACTGAAGCTTTCTTT. It yields the protein CASSSQAGQGNTEAFF. Looking up the rest from reference TRBV7-9 and TRBJ1-1 gives the full variable domain: DTGVSQNPRHKITKRGQNVTFRCDPISEHNRLYWYRQTLGQGPEFLTYFQNEAQLEKSRLLSDRFSAERPKGSFSTLEIQRTEQGDSAMYLCASSSQAGQGNTEAFFGQGTRLTVV.

This clone showed up just once. The chain combines TRBV7-6 with TRBJ2-3; 8 bases match TRBD1. The CDR3 totals 15 residues. V shed 1 base and J 5 bases; nucleotides not matched to a gene: 5. CDR1 is SGHVS, CDR2 FNYEAQ, per germline. In nucleotides, the CDR3 is TGTGCCAGCAGCTTAGTTCAGGGGGCCCGAGATACGCAGTATTTT. Its protein is CASSLVQGARDTQYF.

The rearrangement links TRBV4-2 to TRBJ2-7; 9 bases map to TRBD1. V shed 2 bases and J 5 bases; nucleotides not matched to a gene: 1. The CDR3 runs to 13 residues. Germline V gives CDR1 LGHNA, CDR2 YNFKEQ. CDR3 bases: TGTGCCAGCAGCCAAAGGACAGGGGACGAGCAGTACTTC. It yields the protein CASSQRTGDEQYF.

This clone was detected once. The chain carries TRBV27 and TRBJ1-1; D perhaps matches TRBD1 (5 bases). V lost 6 bases and J 4 bases, leaving 15 bases between the germline ends. The CDR3 length is 14 residues. Germline V gives CDR1 MNHEY, CDR2 SMNVEV (reference sequence). The CDR3 nucleotides are TGTGCCAGCAGCCAAGGCGGGGGACGCACTGAAGCTTTCTTT. Amino acids: CASSQGGGRTEAFF.

The V and J genes are TRBV11-3 and TRBJ2-7, with D possibly TRBD1 on 6 matching bases. Trimming removed 7 bases at V and 7 bases at J, with 23 bases between. This CDR3 has 15 residues. The germline V gene encodes CDR1 SGHNT and CDR2 YENEEA. CDR3 sequence: CASTVNPDGTGEQYF. As DNA, the CDR3 is TGTGCCAGCACCGTCAACCCGGACGGTACAGGGGAGCAGTACTTC. Together with reference TRBV11-3 and TRBJ2-7, the CDR3 gives the full variable domain: EAGVVQSPRYKIIEKKQPVAFWCNPISGHNTLYWYLQNLGQGPELLIRYENEEAVDDSQLPKDRFSAERLKGVDSTLKIQPAELGDSAVYLCASTVNPDGTGEQYFGPGTRLTVT.

V gene TRBV5-5 combines with J gene TRBJ2-7; 11 nucleotides agree with TRBD1. The trim removed 0 bases at V and 5 bases at J, leaving 4 bases unmatched. The length of the CDR3 is 15 residues. CDR1 is SGHKS, CDR2 YYEKEE, per germline (reference sequence). The CDR3 DNA follows: TGTGCCAGCAGCTTGGGGACAGGGGGCGCCCACGAGCAGTACTTC. Its translation: CASSLGTGGAHEQYF.

The chain links TRBV5-6 to TRBJ1-1; the D gene is possibly TRBD1 (6 bases). The length of the CDR3 is 15 residues. V lost 0 bases and J lost 0, with 9 bases in between. Per germline, CDR1 SGHDT and CDR2 YYEEEE. The CDR3 DNA reads TGTGCCAGCAGCTTGGTTGGACAGATGAACACTGAAGCTTTCTTT. It is translated as CASSLVGQMNTEAFF.

This clone was recorded only once. The V and J genes are TRBV4-3 and TRBJ2-5, with D uncertain. Matching the DNA end better, TRBJ2-7 makes the J call doubtful. Germline CDR1 is LGHNA and CDR2 is YSLEER. The length of the CDR3 is 16 residues. Here the CDR3 reads CASSQDVGQSTYEQYF. The CDR3 DNA sequence: TGCGCCAGCAGCCAAGACGTTGGGCAGAGCACCTACGAGCAGTACTTC.

This clone was observed once. This chain joins TRBV6-5 and TRBJ1-1; D call uncertain. This CDR3 is built from 16 residues. Deletions cut 2 bases from V and 1 base from J, with 14 bases between. The V gene's germline CDR1 is MNHEY and CDR2 SVGAGI. This chain's CDR3 is CASSYPHIRRNTEAFF. The CDR3, as DNA: TGTGCCAGCAGTTACCCCCACATTCGGAGGAACACTGAAGCTTTCTTT.